This T cell receptor (beta chain) was sequenced in a study of shared clonotypes between healthy human individuals. Study information: Ranging from 18 to 49 in age, donors were a couple of women and a few men. General study findings and limits: It was the few donors that limited the genetic and exposure-history diversity represented. For sorted subsets, rarefaction showed incomplete sequencing despite large depth.

On sorted subsets, replicate PCRs used about 200 ng DNA, or some 28,000 T cell genomes. Profiled with immunoSEQ multiplex PCR; TCRdb holds only in-frame clones, not every one. The sample yields some 800,000 clones, 85% to 95% seen once. Worth noting for this clone: Its matching antigen is unknown.

Naive CD8 cells lacked CD45RO and underwent positive selection for CCR7, leaving out terminally differentiated effector memory CD45RA+ cells. The CDR3 covers 16 residues. Germline V gives CDR1 SEHNR, CDR2 FQNEAQ (reference sequence). The V segment lost 4 bases and the J segment 4 bases; nucleotides outside the gene matches: 7. The origin of this receptor is a man younger than 45 in good health. The chain links TRBV7-9 to TRBJ2-3; 11 bases line up with TRBD2. Sequences were obtained from naive CD8+ T cells sorted from blood. CDR3 nucleotide sequence: TGTGCCAGCAGCTGGAATAGCGGGAGGGCCGCAGATACGCAGTATTTT. Its translation is CASSWNSGRAADTQYF. The variable domain in full, with the rest retrieved from reference TRBV7-9 and TRBJ2-3, is DTGVSQNPRHKITKRGQNVTFRCDPISEHNRLYWYRQTLGQGPEFLTYFQNEAQLEKSRLLSDRFSAERPKGSFSTLEIQRTEQGDSAMYLCASSWNSGRAADTQYFGPGTRLTVL.